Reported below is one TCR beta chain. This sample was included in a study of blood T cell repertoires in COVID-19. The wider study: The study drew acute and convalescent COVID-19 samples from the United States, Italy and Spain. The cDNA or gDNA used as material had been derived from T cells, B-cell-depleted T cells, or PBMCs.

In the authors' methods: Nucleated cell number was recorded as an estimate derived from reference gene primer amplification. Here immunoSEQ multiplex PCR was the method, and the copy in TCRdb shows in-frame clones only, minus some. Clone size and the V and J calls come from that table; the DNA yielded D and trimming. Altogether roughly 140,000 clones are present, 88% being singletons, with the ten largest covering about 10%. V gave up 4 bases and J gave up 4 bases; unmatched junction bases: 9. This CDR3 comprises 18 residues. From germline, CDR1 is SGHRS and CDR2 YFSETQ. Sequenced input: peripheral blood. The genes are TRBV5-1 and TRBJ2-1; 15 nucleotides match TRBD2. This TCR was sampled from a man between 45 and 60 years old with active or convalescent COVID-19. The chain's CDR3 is CASSTGLAGGPRYNEQFF. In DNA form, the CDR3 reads TGCGCCAGCAGCACGGGACTAGCGGGAGGCCCCCGGTACAATGAGCAGTTCTTC.